Sequencing of this TCR beta chain was carried out in a study of blood T cells in healthy people across ages. Regarding the study as a whole: A greater number of naive CD4+ cells and higher diversity distinguished long-lived donors from aged donors. PBMCs that were unsorted prevented a conclusive naive versus antigen-experienced comparison.

A second about 6 to 12 cycle PCR used barcoded and J-beta primers. Tags on each cDNA molecule came from a template-switch adaptor with 12 random nucleotides. Sequencing of every sample gave 3 million or more CDR3-containing paired-end reads. TCRdb reprocessed the 5' RACE reads with MiXCR, giving one entry per CDR3 protein. The sample carries about 690,000 distinct CDR3 sequences, roughly two fifths recorded once. CDR1 and CDR2 from the germline V gene are MNHNS and SASEGT. Trimming removed 8 bases from V and 4 bases from J; junction bases left unmatched: 9. The CDR3 is made up of 15 amino acids. With regard to this clonotype: Its target is not known.

Sample: blood. This sequence was found in an elderly man in good health. The chain couples TRBV6-1 to TRBJ2-1; 9 nucleotides line up with TRBD2. The CDR3 reads CASGVAGATYNEQFF. The CDR3 nucleotides read TGTGCCAGCGGGGTAGCGGGAGCCACATACAATGAGCAGTTCTTC.